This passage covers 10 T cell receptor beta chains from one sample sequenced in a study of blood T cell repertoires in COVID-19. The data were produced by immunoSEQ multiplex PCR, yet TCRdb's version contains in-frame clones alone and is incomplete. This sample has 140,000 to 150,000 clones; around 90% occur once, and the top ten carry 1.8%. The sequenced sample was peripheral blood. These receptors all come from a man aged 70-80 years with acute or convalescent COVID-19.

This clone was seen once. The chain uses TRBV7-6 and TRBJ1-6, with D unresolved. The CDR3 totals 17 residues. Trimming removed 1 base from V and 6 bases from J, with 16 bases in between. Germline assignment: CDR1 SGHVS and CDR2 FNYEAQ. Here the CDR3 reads CASSLVDTGSTNSPLHF. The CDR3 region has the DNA TGTGCCAGCAGCTTAGTTGACACCGGATCCACTAATTCACCCCTCCACTTT.

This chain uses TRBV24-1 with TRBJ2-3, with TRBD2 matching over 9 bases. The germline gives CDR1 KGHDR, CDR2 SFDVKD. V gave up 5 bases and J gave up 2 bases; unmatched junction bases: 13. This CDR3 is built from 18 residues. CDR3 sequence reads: CATSGQDPAGGTTDTQYF. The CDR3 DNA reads TGTGCCACCAGTGGTCAGGACCCAGCGGGGGGTACCACAGATACGCAGTATTTT.

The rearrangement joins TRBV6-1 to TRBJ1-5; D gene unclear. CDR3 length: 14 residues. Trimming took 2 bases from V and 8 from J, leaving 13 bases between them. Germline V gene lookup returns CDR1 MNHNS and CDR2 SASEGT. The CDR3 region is CASSESGTVKPQHF. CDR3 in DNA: TGTGCCAGCAGTGAAAGCGGCACCGTGAAGCCCCAGCATTTT.

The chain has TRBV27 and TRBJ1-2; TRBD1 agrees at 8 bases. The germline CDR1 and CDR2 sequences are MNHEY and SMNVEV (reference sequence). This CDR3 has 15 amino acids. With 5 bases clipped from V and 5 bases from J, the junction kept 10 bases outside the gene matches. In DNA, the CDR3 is TGTGCCAGCAGTCCCTTCACCGGACAGGGATATGGCTACACCTTC. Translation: CASSPFTGQGYGYTF.

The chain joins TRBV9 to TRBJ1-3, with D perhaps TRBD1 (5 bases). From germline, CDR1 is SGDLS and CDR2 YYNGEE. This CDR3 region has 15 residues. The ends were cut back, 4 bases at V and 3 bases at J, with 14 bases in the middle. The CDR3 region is CASSISRVGGNTIYF. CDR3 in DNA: TGTGCCAGCAGCATAAGCAGGGTCGGTGGAAACACCATATATTTT.

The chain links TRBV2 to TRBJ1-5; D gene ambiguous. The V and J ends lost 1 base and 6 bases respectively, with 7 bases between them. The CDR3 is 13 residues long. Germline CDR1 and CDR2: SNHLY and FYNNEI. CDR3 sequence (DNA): TGTGCCAGCAGTGAAGGGCGGGCTCAGCCCCAGCATTTT. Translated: CASSEGRAQPQHF.

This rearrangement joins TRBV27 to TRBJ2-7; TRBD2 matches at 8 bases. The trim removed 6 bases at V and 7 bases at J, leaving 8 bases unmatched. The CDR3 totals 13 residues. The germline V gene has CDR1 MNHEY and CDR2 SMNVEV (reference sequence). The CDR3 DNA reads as TGTGCCAGCAGCAAAACCTCGGGGGGGGAGCAGTACTTC. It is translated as CASSKTSGGEQYF.

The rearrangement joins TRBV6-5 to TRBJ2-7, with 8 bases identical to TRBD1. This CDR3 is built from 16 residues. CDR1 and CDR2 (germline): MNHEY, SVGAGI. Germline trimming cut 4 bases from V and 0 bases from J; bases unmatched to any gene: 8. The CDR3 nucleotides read TGTGCCAGCAGTTCCACCGGGCAGGGGGCCTCCTACGAGCAGTACTTC. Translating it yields CASSSTGQGASYEQYF.

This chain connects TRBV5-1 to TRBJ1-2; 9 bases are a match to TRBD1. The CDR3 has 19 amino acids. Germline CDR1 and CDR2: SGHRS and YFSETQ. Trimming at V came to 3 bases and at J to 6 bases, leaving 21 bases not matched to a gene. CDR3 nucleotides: TGCGCCAGCAGCTCCTCGTACTTGACAGGGGGACGGACCCTAGATGGCTACACCTTC. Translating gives CASSSSYLTGGRTLDGYTF.

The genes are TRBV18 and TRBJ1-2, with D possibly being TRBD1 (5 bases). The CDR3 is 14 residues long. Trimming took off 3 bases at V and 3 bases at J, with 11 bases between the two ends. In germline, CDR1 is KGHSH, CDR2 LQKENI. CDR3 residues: CASSPGGADYGYTF. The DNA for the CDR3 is TGTGCCAGCTCACCGGGTGGGGCCGACTATGGCTACACCTTC.